Each of the 31 T cell receptor beta chains below was sequenced from the same sample in a study of T-cell reconstitution after alpha-beta-depleted transplantation in children. TCRbeta library preparation incorporated unique molecular identifiers. TCRdb re-analysed the PCR reads in MiXCR, keeping a single row per CDR3 protein. The sample has about 440,000 distinct CDR3 sequences, roughly 44% seen once. The source was PBMCs, collected before TCRalphabeta/CD19-depleted stem cell transplant. These TCRs come from a girl aged 2-10 years with aplastic anemia, due to receive a stem cell transplant.

This chain connects TRBV20-1 to TRBJ2-3, with 9 bases identical to TRBD2. J gave up 3 bases and V 3 bases, and 4 bases lay outside the gene matches. The germline V gene encodes CDR1 DFQATT and CDR2 SNEGSKA (reference sequence). The length of the CDR3 is 14 residues. The CDR3 DNA reads TGCAGTGCTAGGGCTAGCGGGATGACAGATACGCAGTATTTT. Its translation is CSARASGMTDTQYF.

V and J are TRBV20-1 and TRBJ1-6; D is uncertain. Germline CDR1 DFQATT, CDR2 SNEGSKA (reference sequence). V was cut by 0 bases and J by 8 bases, with 8 bases left in between. The CDR3 is 13 residues long. CDR3 DNA: TGCAGTGCTAGAGATGAATCGGATTCACCCCTCCACTTT. It encodes CSARDESDSPLHF.

The chain is built from TRBV28 and TRBJ2-5; D perhaps matches TRBD1 (6 bases). This CDR3 contains 18 residues. The germline V and J ends were trimmed by 5 bases and 5 bases, with 27 bases remaining between them. The germline V gene has CDR1 MDHEN and CDR2 SYDVKM. The CDR3 is CASSLRTSRDTHRETQYF. The CDR3 region has the DNA TGTGCCAGCAGTCTGAGGACCTCCCGGGACACTCATCGGGAGACCCAGTACTTC.

The chain recombines TRBV5-1 with TRBJ2-7; D gene uncertain. Per germline, CDR1 SGHRS and CDR2 YFSETQ. The CDR3 has 15 amino acids. The V end lost 0 bases, the J end lost 1 base, and 11 bases lay between the germline ends. The CDR3 protein is CASSLGADWSYEQYF. DNA for the CDR3: TGCGCCAGCAGCTTGGGGGCGGATTGGTCCTACGAGCAGTACTTC.

This clonotype appeared many times. The rearrangement joins TRBV11-3 to TRBJ2-7, with D possibly matching TRBD2 (5 bases). V was clipped by 5 bases and J by 5 bases, with 13 bases between them. Germline assignment: CDR1 SGHNT and CDR2 YENEEA. There are 13 residues in the CDR3. This CDR3 reads CASSPPQRDEQYF. The CDR3 region has the DNA TGTGCCAGCAGCCCGCCACAGAGGGACGAGCAGTACTTC.

This clonotype was seen repeatedly, ten times or more. The rearrangement joins TRBV5-1 to TRBJ2-1; D remains unclear. Germline values: CDR1 SGHRS, CDR2 YFSETQ. Between the trimmed V and J ends, which lost 4 bases and 0 bases, there was a span of 11 bases. The CDR3 length is 15 residues. The CDR3 spells CASSPVLSSYNEQFF. The CDR3 DNA sequence: TGCGCCAGCAGCCCGGTCCTGAGCTCCTACAATGAGCAGTTCTTC.

V and J are TRBV7-9 and TRBJ2-3; TRBD1 matches 9 bases. With V trimmed by 5 bases and J by 3 bases, 6 bases remained unmatched. Germline assignment: CDR1 SEHNR and CDR2 FQNEAQ (reference sequence). This CDR3 is built from 15 residues. CDR3 residues: CASSRGQGQTDTQYF. For the CDR3, the DNA is TGTGCCAGCAGCCGGGGACAGGGTCAAACAGATACGCAGTATTTT.

This clonotype was seen more than once but under ten times. The chain has TRBV20-1 and TRBJ2-1, with a tentative D call TRBD2 (6 bases). Germline CDR1 is DFQATT and CDR2 is SNEGSKA (reference sequence). CDR3 size: 14 residues. Between the trimmed V and J ends, which lost 2 bases and 9 bases, there was a span of 17 bases. The CDR3, as DNA: TGCAGTGCTAGAAAGCCGGGAGCGGGTGGTGAGCAGTTCTTC. Its protein is CSARKPGAGGEQFF.

Only a few counts were recorded for this clonotype. J is TRBJ1-5 and V is TRBV6-6, with D unresolved. The V end lost 4 bases, the J end lost 6 bases, and 10 bases lay between the germline ends. This CDR3 contains 13 residues. CDR1 MNHNY and CDR2 SVGAGI come from the germline V gene (reference sequence). This CDR3 reads CASSFSAGQPQHF. The DNA of the CDR3 is TGTGCCAGCAGTTTCTCGGCGGGTCAGCCCCAGCATTTT.

The rearrangement uses TRBV7-2 and TRBJ2-1; 8 bases are shared with TRBD1. The CDR3 has 15 residues. Trimming at V came to 1 base and at J to 7 bases, leaving 6 bases not matched to a gene. Germline V CDR1 and CDR2: SGHTA, FQGNSA. CDR3 region: CASSLGGTGGNEQFF. The DNA for the CDR3 is TGTGCCAGCAGCTTAGGCGGGACAGGAGGGAATGAGCAGTTCTTC.

The genes are TRBV3-1 and TRBJ2-3; D is unresolved. Germline V gives CDR1 LGHDT, CDR2 YNNKEL (reference sequence). With 5 bases removed from V and 7 bases from J, the gap between germline ends came to 7 bases. The CDR3 totals 11 residues. The CDR3 DNA reads TGTGCCAGCAGCGTTTCTTATACGCAGTATTTT. Its protein product is CASSVSYTQYF.

This clonotype came up many times. V and J are TRBV5-1 and TRBJ2-3, with 11 nucleotides matching TRBD2. The V gene end was trimmed by 6 bases and the J gene end by 2 bases; junction bases not matched to a gene: 5. The CDR3 totals 15 residues. From germline, CDR1 is SGHRS and CDR2 YFSETQ. The CDR3 bases are TGCGCCAGCACCGGACTAGCGGGCCTCACAGATACGCAGTATTTT. Amino acid sequence: CASTGLAGLTDTQYF.

Worth noting for this clonotype: Lacking the conserved final phenylalanine or tryptophan, this CDR3 likely reflects a read error. The chain has TRBV2 and TRBJ1-5; TRBD1 matches at 8 bases. After removal of 4 bases from V and 0 bases from J, the junction contained 2 bases not matched to a gene. The CDR3 extends over 15 amino acids. The germline gives CDR1 SNHLY, CDR2 FYNNEI. Here the CDR3 DNA reads TGTGCCAGCAGTGTGGGACAGGCTAGCAATCAGCCCCAGCATATT. It codes for CASSVGQASNQPQHI.

The CDR3 DNA reads TGTGCCAGCAGTGAAGCGCAGACTAGCGGGGGCACAGATACGCAGTATTTT. Translating gives CASSEAQTSGGTDTQYF. The chain recombines TRBV2 with TRBJ2-3; 11 bases align to TRBD2. V lost 0 bases and J lost 1; bases outside the gene matches: 3. CDR1 and CDR2 (germline): SNHLY, FYNNEI. This CDR3 is built from 17 residues.

This chain connects TRBV20-1 to TRBJ2-3, with 8 nucleotides matching TRBD1. The V gene end was trimmed by 5 bases and the J gene end by 6 bases; junction bases not matched to a gene: 10. Germline V gene data show CDR1 as DFQATT and CDR2 as SNEGSKA (reference sequence). The CDR3 runs to 14 residues. The CDR3 nucleotides read TGCAGTGCTCGGCCGGGACAGGCAAGGGATACGCAGTATTTT. Translation: CSARPGQARDTQYF.

Written as DNA, the CDR3 is TGTGCCAGCACACAGGACAGGGGCTATGGCTACACCTTC. This encodes CASTQDRGYGYTF. V usage is TRBV6-6 and J usage is TRBJ1-2; TRBD1 matches 9 bases. The germline CDR1 and CDR2 sequences are MNHNY and SVGAGI (reference sequence). This CDR3 comprises 13 residues. V was clipped by 7 bases and J by 4 bases; unmatched bases: 4.

The chain has TRBV5-5 and TRBJ2-7; 7 nucleotides line up with TRBD1. CDR1 and CDR2 (germline): SGHKS, YYEKEE (reference sequence). The CDR3 extends over 14 amino acids. V lost 3 bases, J lost 2 bases, and 5 bases stayed unmatched. The CDR3 DNA reads as TGTGCCAGCAGCTCGACGGGACAGCCCTACGAGCAGTACTTC. It encodes CASSSTGQPYEQYF.

On this clonotype itself: A much larger clone is a single base away; this may be a read error. The chain carries TRBV5-1 and TRBJ2-2; TRBD1 might be the D (6 bases). In germline, CDR1 is SGHRS, CDR2 YFSETQ. The CDR3 loop spans 14 amino acids. V shed 4 bases and J shed 1 base, with 8 bases lying between them. Here the CDR3 DNA reads TGCGCCAGCAGCGGGGGCTGGAACACCGGGGAGCTGTTTTTT. It yields the protein CASSGGWNTGELFF.

The chain joins TRBV20-1 to TRBJ2-7; possibly TRBD1 or TRBD2 for D (5 bases each). The ends were cut back, 7 bases at V and 1 base at J, with 14 bases in the middle. CDR3 length equals 13 residues. Germline V gene lookup returns CDR1 DFQATT and CDR2 SNEGSKA (reference sequence). In DNA, the CDR3 is TGCAGTGTTTTAATTGGGGGATCCTACGAGCAGTACTTC. Its translation: CSVLIGGSYEQYF.

V gene TRBV28 combines with J gene TRBJ1-3; D might be TRBD1 (5 bases). This CDR3 has 14 amino acids. Trimming took off 6 bases at V and 3 bases at J, with 12 bases between the two ends. Germline-derived CDR1 and CDR2 are MDHEN and SYDVKM. The CDR3 DNA sequence: TGTGCCAGCAGGGACGGGGGAGTTGGAAACACCATATATTTT. This translates into CASRDGGVGNTIYF.

This clonotype came up many times. V usage is TRBV15 and J usage is TRBJ2-2; 8 nucleotides agree with TRBD1. CDR3 length: 15 residues. Germline V gene sequence: CDR1 LNHNV, CDR2 YYDKDF (reference sequence). After removal of 0 bases from V and 3 bases from J, the junction contained 0 bases not matched to a gene. CDR3 bases: TGTGCCACCAGCAGAGAGGACAGGGACACCGGGGAGCTGTTTTTT. Amino acid sequence: CATSREDRDTGELFF.

This clonotype was picked up many times. The genes are TRBV29-1 and TRBJ1-3; perhaps TRBD1 as D (5 bases). Germline V gene lookup returns CDR1 SQVTM and CDR2 ANQGSEA. The CDR3 sequence is 14 residues long. V was cut by 6 bases and J by 1 base, with 13 bases left in between. This CDR3 is CSVTGVGSGNTIYF. CDR3 nucleotide sequence: TGCAGCGTCACAGGAGTTGGTTCTGGAAACACCATATATTTT.

This clonotype was seen ten or more times. The genes are TRBV20-1 and TRBJ1-5; D might be TRBD1 (5 bases). CDR1 DFQATT and CDR2 SNEGSKA come from the germline V gene (reference sequence). Trimming removed 3 bases at V and 2 bases at J, with 11 bases between. CDR3 size: 14 residues. The CDR3 DNA is TGCAGTGCTAGTACAGGCACGGGCAATCAGCCCCAGCATTTT. It specifies CSASTGTGNQPQHF.

Comments on this clonotype: A much larger clone differs by one base, so this may be a read error. The chain carries TRBV6-1 and TRBJ2-7; tentative D call: TRBD2 (7 bases). CDR1 is MNHNS and CDR2 is SASEGT in the germline V gene. This CDR3 spans 16 amino acids. The CDR3 is CTSSPQGRAVNYEQYF. The CDR3 DNA is TGTACCAGCAGTCCTCAGGGGAGGGCCGTAAACTACGAGCAGTACTTC.

This CDR3 is CASSGELRGLVETQYF. The CDR3 DNA follows: TGTGCCAGCAGTGGGGAGCTAAGAGGATTGGTAGAGACCCAGTACTTC. This rearrangement joins TRBV28 to TRBJ2-5; possibly TRBD2 for D (5 bases). This CDR3 spans 16 amino acids. V lost 5 bases and J 4 bases, leaving 20 bases between the germline ends. Per germline, CDR1 MDHEN and CDR2 SYDVKM.

This clonotype was seen just once. V usage is TRBV27 and J usage is TRBJ2-3; D is unclear. The germline CDR1 and CDR2 sequences are MNHEY and SMNVEV (reference sequence). V was pared by 4 bases and J by 1 base, with 12 bases between. The CDR3 contains 15 residues. CDR3 DNA: TGTGCCAGCAGTTCCGGCGAGCAGGGCACAGATACGCAGTATTTT. It is translated as CASSSGEQGTDTQYF.

The sample holds a few counts of this clonotype. This chain links TRBV20-1 with TRBJ1-1; D is uncertain. Trimming stripped 1 base from V and 3 bases from J, with 6 bases between. This CDR3 is built from 12 residues. CDR1 and CDR2 from the germline V gene are DFQATT and SNEGSKA (reference sequence). The chain's CDR3 is CSARGQDTEAFF. In DNA form, the CDR3 reads TGCAGTGCTAGAGGTCAGGACACTGAAGCTTTCTTT.

The genes are TRBV3-1 and TRBJ1-1; D is unresolved. V was cut by 5 bases and J by 2 bases, with 12 bases left in between. The CDR3 covers 14 residues. Germline lookup yields CDR1 LGHDT and CDR2 YNNKEL (reference sequence). In nucleotides, the CDR3 is TGTGCCAGCAGCAGAGCGTGGGAAAACACTGAAGCTTTCTTT. Translation gives CASSRAWENTEAFF.

In this sample, this clonotype turned up once. Possible read error: a much larger clone is one base away. J is TRBJ2-5 and V is TRBV4-2; tentatively, D is TRBD2 (5 bases). The germline gives CDR1 LGHNA, CDR2 YNFKEQ. Trimming stripped 0 bases from V and 5 bases from J, with 7 bases between. The CDR3 has 13 residues. The CDR3 nucleotides read TGTGCCAGCAGCCAAGATCCGGGGGAGACCCAGTACTTC. Its translation: CASSQDPGETQYF.

V is TRBV6-5 and J is TRBJ1-5; D is unclear. CDR3 length: 12 residues. Germline V CDR1 and CDR2: MNHEY, SVGAGI. V lost 7 bases, J lost 3 bases, and 7 bases lay in between. This CDR3 is CASNSVNQPQHF. CDR3 DNA sequence: TGTGCCAGCAACTCCGTCAATCAGCCCCAGCATTTT.

The chain recombines TRBV5-1 with TRBJ1-1; weak D call: TRBD1 (6 bases). V lost 6 bases and J 1 base, leaving 16 bases between the germline ends. The CDR3 consists of 15 residues. The germline gives CDR1 SGHRS, CDR2 YFSETQ. The CDR3 spells CASNTDGGQNTEAFF. Written as DNA, the CDR3 is TGCGCCAGCAACACGGATGGGGGACAGAACACTGAAGCTTTCTTT.